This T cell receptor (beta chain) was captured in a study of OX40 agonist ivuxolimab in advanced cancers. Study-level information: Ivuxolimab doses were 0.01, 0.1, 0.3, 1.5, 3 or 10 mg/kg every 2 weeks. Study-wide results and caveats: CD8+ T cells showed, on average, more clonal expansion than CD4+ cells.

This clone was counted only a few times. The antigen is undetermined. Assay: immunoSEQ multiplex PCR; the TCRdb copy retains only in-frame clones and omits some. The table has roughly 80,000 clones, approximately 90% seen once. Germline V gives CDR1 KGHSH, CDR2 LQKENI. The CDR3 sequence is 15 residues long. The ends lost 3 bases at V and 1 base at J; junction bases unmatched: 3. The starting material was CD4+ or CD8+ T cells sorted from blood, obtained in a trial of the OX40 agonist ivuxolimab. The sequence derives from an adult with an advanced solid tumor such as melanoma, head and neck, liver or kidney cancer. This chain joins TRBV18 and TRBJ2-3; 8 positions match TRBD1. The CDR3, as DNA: TGTGCCAGCTCACCTTGGGGACAGGGCACAGATACGCAGTATTTT. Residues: CASSPWGQGTDTQYF.